Following are 26 T cell receptor beta chains from one sample sequenced in a study of beta chain features in type 1 diabetes. Their cognate antigens are unknown. Every isolated RNA sample was fully reverse transcribed, so sequencing captured expressed TCRB transcripts. Method: immunoSEQ multiplex PCR; TCRdb's copy keeps in-frame clones and lacks some. The data show roughly 53,000 clones, roughly 39% seen once. General observations from the study: In every one of the four CD4+ subsets, TCRB CDR3s were moderately but significantly shorter in Type 1 diabetes patients.

Input material: Tregs from blood. All receptors come from a man aged 25-45 years with type 1 diabetes.

The V gene is TRBV11-2, the J gene TRBJ2-7; the D gene is possibly TRBD1 (6 bases). The V and J ends lost 0 bases and 3 bases respectively, with 12 bases between them. Germline lookup yields CDR1 SGHAT and CDR2 FQNNGV. The length of the CDR3 is 15 residues. CDR3 residues: CASSLDRYRVYEQYF. CDR3 coding DNA: TGTGCCAGCAGCTTAGATCGATACAGGGTCTACGAGCAGTACTTC.

The V gene is TRBV19, the J gene TRBJ1-2; D might be TRBD1 (6 bases). Per germline, CDR1 LNHDA and CDR2 SQIVND (reference sequence). The CDR3 runs 17 residues. Trimming took 6 bases from V and 5 from J, leaving 25 bases between them. CDR3 nucleotides: TGTGCCAGTAGCGACGTAAGGAGTCCGGGACAAATTTATGGCTACACCTTC. Encoded protein: CASSDVRSPGQIYGYTF.

This chain connects TRBV28 to TRBJ1-2, with D uncertain. This CDR3 comprises 12 residues. Between the trimmed V and J ends, which lost 2 bases and 7 bases, there was a span of 8 bases. Germline CDR1 is MDHEN and CDR2 is SYDVKM. The CDR3 reads CASSLRAVGYTF. The CDR3 region has the DNA TGTGCCAGCAGTTTAAGAGCGGTTGGCTACACCTTC.

This chain connects TRBV28 to TRBJ1-1; D is uncertain. Looked up from germline, CDR1 is MDHEN and CDR2 is SYDVKM. CDR3 length: 16 amino acids. Trimming took off 5 bases at V and 3 bases at J, with 19 bases between the two ends. The DNA of the CDR3 is TGTGCCAGCAGTCCCCCGGGTATACGACGATACACTGAAGCTTTCTTT. This gives the protein CASSPPGIRRYTEAFF.

V is TRBV7-8 and J is TRBJ2-7, with D possibly TRBD2 on 5 matching bases. Per the germline V gene, CDR1 is SGHVS and CDR2 is FQNEAQ. The CDR3 sequence is 15 residues long. The V end was cut by 5 bases, the J end by 3 bases, with 17 bases between. CDR3 protein: CASSATGFSGYEQYF. As DNA, the CDR3 is TGTGCCAGCAGCGCGACGGGGTTCTCGGGCTACGAGCAGTACTTC.

This CDR3 reads CASSFSGAGYEQYF. DNA of the CDR3: TGTGCCAGCAGCTTTAGCGGGGCCGGCTACGAGCAGTACTTC. The gene calls are TRBV5-4 and TRBJ2-7; 8 bases align to TRBD2. CDR3 length: 14 residues. Per the germline V gene, CDR1 is SGHNT and CDR2 is YYREEE (reference sequence). The junction had 4 bases not matched to a gene; V was cut back by 2 bases and J by 3 bases.

J is TRBJ2-1 and V is TRBV14; 12 nucleotides align to TRBD2. The V and J ends lost 4 bases and 6 bases, in that order; junction bases with no gene match: 13. The germline CDR1 and CDR2 sequences are SGHDN and FVKESK. This CDR3 contains 18 residues. In DNA, the CDR3 is TGTGCCAGCAGCCCCAGAGTCGTTGGGACTAGCGGGCCCAATGAGCAGTTCTTC. Translation: CASSPRVVGTSGPNEQFF.

This clone was detected only a few times. This chain links TRBV29-1 with TRBJ1-1; the D is unclear. Trimming took off 7 bases at V and 0 bases at J, with 12 bases between the two ends. Germline CDR1 SQVTM, CDR2 ANQGSEA. The CDR3 consists of 13 residues. The CDR3 sequence: CSAFLELNTEAFF. CDR3 DNA sequence: TGCAGCGCCTTCCTGGAGCTGAACACTGAAGCTTTCTTT.

This clone turned up a few times. This chain joins TRBV9 and TRBJ2-7; 8 positions match TRBD1. CDR1 is SGDLS, CDR2 YYNGEE, per germline. The CDR3 covers 14 residues. With V trimmed by 1 base and J by 7 bases, 7 bases remained unmatched. CDR3 sequence: CASSVFGTGKEQYF. The CDR3 region has the DNA TGTGCCAGCAGCGTATTCGGGACAGGTAAAGAGCAGTACTTC.

The V gene is TRBV2, the J gene TRBJ2-5, with TRBD2 as a possible D gene (6 bases). The CDR3 is made up of 11 amino acids. V lost 6 bases to trimming and J lost 13 bases, with 15 bases between them. Germline CDR1 is SNHLY and CDR2 is FYNNEI. CDR3: CASRRDLQWYF. The DNA of the CDR3 is TGTGCCAGCAGGCGGGACCTCCAGTGGTACTTC.

Comments on this clone: Other DNA variants within this sample encode the same CDR3. This chain joins TRBV10-2 and TRBJ2-7, with D perhaps matching TRBD2 (6 bases). This CDR3 has 11 residues. Deletions cut 8 bases from V and 4 bases from J, with 9 bases between. The germline V gene encodes CDR1 WSHSY and CDR2 SAAADI. For the CDR3, the DNA is TGCGCCAGCGCGGACTATTACGAGCAGTACTTC. The encoded protein is CASADYYEQYF.

In this sample, this clone turned up a few times. The V gene is TRBV5-4, the J gene TRBJ2-3; 8 bases map to TRBD1. This CDR3 spans 15 amino acids. The ends lost 4 bases at V and 1 base at J; junction bases unmatched: 5. The germline V gene has CDR1 SGHNT and CDR2 YYREEE (reference sequence). CDR3 amino acids: CASSHQGAGTDTQYF. The CDR3 bases are TGTGCCAGCAGCCATCAGGGGGCCGGCACAGATACGCAGTATTTT.

The V gene is TRBV6-5, the J gene TRBJ2-3; D unresolved. Between the trimmed V and J ends, which lost 0 bases and 2 bases, there was a span of 6 bases. This CDR3 has 14 residues. Germline V lookup: CDR1 MNHEY, CDR2 SVGAGI. For the CDR3, the DNA is TGTGCCAGCAGTTACTCGCAGTCCACAGATACGCAGTATTTT. Its translation: CASSYSQSTDTQYF.

The CDR3 nucleotides are TGTGCCAGCAGCTTTCTGGGACAGGTGAACACCGGGGAGCTGTTTTTT. It specifies CASSFLGQVNTGELFF. The genes are TRBV5-5 and TRBJ2-2, with 8 bases lining up with TRBD1. This CDR3 is built from 16 residues. The J segment lost 1 base and the V segment lost 2 bases, leaving 4 bases of the junction unmatched. Germline loops: CDR1 SGHKS, CDR2 YYEKEE (reference sequence). The whole variable domain, remainder taken from reference TRBV5-5 and TRBJ2-2, is DAGVTQSPTHLIKTRGQQVTLRCSPISGHKSVSWYQQVLGQGPQFIFQYYEKEERGRGNFPDRFSARQFPNYSSELNVNALLLGDSALYLCASSFLGQVNTGELFFGEGSRLTVL.

The rearrangement links TRBV6-1 to TRBJ2-1; TRBD2 agrees at 7 bases. The CDR3 extends over 14 amino acids. Per germline, CDR1 MNHNS and CDR2 SASEGT. With V trimmed by 11 bases and J by 9 bases, 16 bases remained unmatched. Here the CDR3 reads CASHLVGGQGEQFF. DNA of the CDR3: TGTGCCTCCCACTTGGTGGGAGGGCAAGGTGAGCAGTTCTTC.

This clone is medium-sized in the sample. The chain carries TRBV4-2 and TRBJ2-2; TRBD2 matches 8 bases. The CDR3 contains 16 residues. Per the germline V gene, CDR1 is LGHNA and CDR2 is YNFKEQ. The junction had 5 bases not matched to a gene; V was cut back by 4 bases and J by 1 base. The CDR3, as DNA: TGTGCCAGCAGCCGCGTCACTAGCGGGAACACCGGGGAGCTGTTTTTT. It encodes CASSRVTSGNTGELFF.

The J gene is TRBJ2-7, the V gene TRBV7-9, with TRBD2 matching over 10 bases. Germline values: CDR1 SEHNR, CDR2 FQNEAQ (reference sequence). The CDR3 runs to 13 residues. V lost 7 bases, J lost 4 bases, and 4 bases stayed unmatched. This CDR3 reads CASKSSGSYEQYF. The CDR3 coding sequence is TGTGCCAGCAAATCTAGCGGGAGTTACGAGCAGTACTTC. The variable domain in full, completed from reference TRBV7-9 and TRBJ2-7, reads DTGVSQNPRHKITKRGQNVTFRCDPISEHNRLYWYRQTLGQGPEFLTYFQNEAQLEKSRLLSDRFSAERPKGSFSTLEIQRTEQGDSAMYLCASKSSGSYEQYFGPGTRLTVT.

This clone has just a few counts. The chain joins TRBV6-1 to TRBJ2-7, with a tentative D call TRBD1 (5 bases). The V end lost 6 bases, the J end lost 3 bases, and 12 bases lay between the germline ends. This CDR3 region has 13 residues. CDR1 is MNHNS, CDR2 SASEGT, per germline. The DNA of the CDR3 is TGTGCCAGCAGCCGCGACAGTAACTACGAGCAGTACTTC. Encoded protein: CASSRDSNYEQYF.

This clone was counted a few times. The CDR3 DNA is TGCGCCAGCAGCTTGGCCGCTAGCGCAATTAATGAGCAGTTCTTC. The encoded protein is CASSLAASAINEQFF. The chain combines TRBV5-1 with TRBJ2-1, with a possible D match to TRBD2 (6 bases). Germline loops: CDR1 SGHRS, CDR2 YFSETQ. V was clipped by 0 bases and J by 7 bases, with 14 bases between them. The CDR3 runs to 15 residues. Supplemented by reference TRBV5-1 and TRBJ2-1, the full variable domain reads KAGVTQTPRYLIKTRGQQVTLSCSPISGHRSVSWYQQTPGQGLQFLFEYFSETQRNKGNFPGRFSGRQFSNSRSEMNVSTLELGDSALYLCASSLAASAINEQFFGPGTRLTVL.

The V call is TRBV27, the J call TRBJ2-7; D is uncertain. The CDR3 is 11 residues long. Trimming took 6 bases from V and 2 from J, leaving 5 bases between them. CDR1 and CDR2 (germline): MNHEY, SMNVEV (reference sequence). CDR3 amino acids: CASSRPYEQYF. The CDR3 DNA is TGTGCCAGCAGCCGTCCCTACGAGCAGTACTTC.

This clone has a handful of counts. This rearrangement joins TRBV7-9 to TRBJ2-1; a possible D gene is TRBD2 (7 bases). V shed 8 bases and J shed 4 bases, with 18 bases lying between them. The CDR3 has 15 amino acids. Germline V gives CDR1 SEHNR, CDR2 FQNEAQ (reference sequence). CDR3 DNA: TGTGCCAGCCGACCGGGGGCGGGAGAGTACAATGAGCAGTTCTTC. Translated: CASRPGAGEYNEQFF.

The gene calls are TRBV5-6 and TRBJ2-7, with 15 nucleotides matching TRBD2. This CDR3 region has 15 residues. Per the germline V gene, CDR1 is SGHDT and CDR2 is YYEEEE. J gave up 6 bases and V 2 bases, and 3 bases lay outside the gene matches. The CDR3 bases are TGTGCCAGCAGCTTCATGGGACTAGCGGGAGGCGAGCAGTACTTC. Translation: CASSFMGLAGGEQYF.

V and J are TRBV6-4 and TRBJ2-1; D is perhaps TRBD2 (7 bases). With 0 bases removed from V and 5 bases from J, the gap between germline ends came to 11 bases. Germline CDR1 reads MRHNA; CDR2 reads SNTAGT. The CDR3 spans 15 residues. The CDR3 DNA sequence: TGTGCCAGCAGTGACTCGGGGGGGCCCAACAATGAGCAGTTCTTC. Protein: CASSDSGGPNNEQFF.

The V call is TRBV11-2, the J call TRBJ2-3, with TRBD2 identical over 8 bases. The trim removed 5 bases at V and 5 bases at J, leaving 9 bases unmatched. Germline V CDR1 and CDR2: SGHAT, FQNNGV. The CDR3 extends over 15 amino acids. The CDR3 DNA reads as TGTGCCAGCAGCCGGACTAGCCAAGCAGGAGATACGCAGTATTTT. This gives the protein CASSRTSQAGDTQYF.

The chain recombines TRBV7-9 with TRBJ1-1; tentative D call: TRBD1 (5 bases). The CDR3 runs to 15 residues. Trimming removed 3 bases at V and 0 bases at J, with 11 bases between. Germline V gene sequence: CDR1 SEHNR, CDR2 FQNEAQ (reference sequence). CDR3 sequence (DNA): TGTGCCAGCAGCTTGGGGGGGTCACTGAACACTGAAGCTTTCTTT. The encoded protein is CASSLGGSLNTEAFF.

The rearrangement links TRBV29-1 to TRBJ2-6; D might be TRBD2 (5 bases). Germline V gene data show CDR1 as SQVTM and CDR2 as ANQGSEA. CDR3 length: 15 amino acids. Trimming cost V 1 base and J 0 bases, with 7 bases left between them. Written as DNA, the CDR3 is TGCAGCGTTGAAGGCGGGTTCTCTGGGGCCAACGTCCTGACTTTC. Translated: CSVEGGFSGANVLTF. Full variable domain (missing parts from reference TRBV29-1 and TRBJ2-6): SAVISQKPSRDICQRGTSLTIQCQVDSQVTMMFWYRQQPGQSLTLIATANQGSEATYESGFVIDKFPISRPNLTFSTLTVSNMSPEDSSIYLCSVEGGFSGANVLTFGAGSRLTVL.